Shown below are 6 T cell receptor beta chains from a single sample sequenced in a study of glioma-infiltrating T cells (dated by TCRdb to the mid-2010s). The sample was run on an Illumina MiSeq. The iRepertoire nested amplicon-rescue multiplex PCR (arm-PCR) platform was used to amplify TCR alpha and beta CDR3 regions from RNA. In-frame beta chains were kept once TCRdb had trimmed the public reads at Q25 with fastp and called clones with MiXCR. When rows share a CDR3 protein, they turn into one entry using the most common DNA and genes. The sample profile shows about 190,000 distinct CDR3 sequences; more than 25% of them were found once. The ten largest account for around 20% of the sample. The sequenced sample was glioma tissue, nonneoplastic brain tissue, or PBMCs (not recorded which). The receptors originated from a human donor with low-grade glioma or glioblastoma, undergoing nonglioma brain surgery, or in good health (not recorded which).

At least ten counts were recorded for this clonotype. The rearrangement uses TRBV11-1 and TRBJ2-1, with a weak D call TRBD1 (6 bases). The V gene's germline CDR1 is SGHAT and CDR2 FQDESV (reference sequence). Trimming cost V 3 bases and J 0 bases, with 15 bases left between them. The CDR3 is 17 residues long. The DNA for the CDR3 is TGTGCCAGCAGCTTCCCCACGACAGGCCTCTCCTACAATGAGCAGTTCTTC. Its translation: CASSFPTTGLSYNEQFF.

In this sample, this clonotype turned up many times. The chain employs TRBV6-2 or TRBV6-3 and TRBJ2-1; D not certain. Trimming stripped 0 bases from V and 3 bases from J, with 0 bases between. The length of the CDR3 is 12 residues. Per the germline V gene, CDR1 is MNHEY and CDR2 is SVGEGT. CDR3 DNA: TGTGCCAGCAGTTACTCCTACAATGAGCAGTTCTTC. It specifies CASSYSYNEQFF.

V and J are TRBV27 and TRBJ2-7, with a possible D match to TRBD2 (6 bases). The V and J ends lost 4 bases and 4 bases respectively, with 17 bases between them. The CDR3 extends over 15 amino acids. From germline, CDR1 is MNHEY and CDR2 SMNVEV (reference sequence). The DNA for the CDR3 is TGTGCCAGCAGTTCGGGAGTCGGAGGGCTGTACGAGCAGTACTTC. Translated, it gives CASSSGVGGLYEQYF.

The chain couples TRBV29-1 to TRBJ2-7, with 8 bases aligning to TRBD2. There are 14 residues in the CDR3. Germline CDR1 is SQVTM and CDR2 is ANQGSEA. With V trimmed by 6 bases and J by 0 bases, 7 bases remained unmatched. The CDR3, as DNA: TGCAGCGTCCGGGGACTAGGGACCTCCTACGAGCAGTACTTC. Its protein is CSVRGLGTSYEQYF.

This clonotype was picked up a small number of times. This chain links TRBV29-1 with TRBJ2-1; D gene unclear. Trimming stripped 5 bases from V and 6 bases from J, with 11 bases between. The CDR3 contains 12 residues. Per germline, CDR1 SQVTM and CDR2 ANQGSEA. The CDR3 coding sequence is TGCAGCGTTAGCGCCTTGTCCAATGAGCAGTTCTTC. Translation: CSVSALSNEQFF.

This clonotype was seen ten or more times. The V call is TRBV7-3, the J call TRBJ2-1; 7 nucleotides align to TRBD1. CDR1 is SGHTA and CDR2 is FQGTGA in the germline V gene. The CDR3 covers 15 residues. The V segment lost 6 bases and the J segment 2 bases; nucleotides outside the gene matches: 7. The chain's CDR3 is CASSPGQATYNEQFF. The CDR3 DNA sequence: TGTGCCAGCAGTCCCGGACAGGCCACCTACAATGAGCAGTTCTTC. Complete variable domain (other parts from reference TRBV7-3 and TRBJ2-1): GAGVSQTPSNKVTEKGKYVELRCDPISGHTALYWYRQSLGQGPEFLIYFQGTGAADDSGLPNDRFFAVRPEGSVSTLKIQRTERGDSAVYLCASSPGQATYNEQFFGPGTRLTVL.